The clone carrying this TCR beta chain was seen many times. The germline V and J ends were trimmed by 10 bases and 1 base, with 19 bases remaining between them. The germline CDR1 and CDR2 sequences are ENHRY and SYGVKD. CDR3 length equals 15 residues. RNA transcripts were the template, and TCR beta CDR3 regions were amplified from them. HTBI-primed RT-PCR formed the first round, and a multiplex PCR formed the second. TCRdb itself ran the multiplex PCR reads through MiXCR, one entry per CDR3 protein. The sample has some 150,000 distinct CDR3 sequences, 39% seen once; the top ten hold around 9.3%. The sample comes from a study of Graves' ophthalmopathy and Graves' hyperthyroidism.

Specimen: peripheral blood. The receptor was isolated from a man aged 25-45 years with Graves' ophthalmopathy. This chain connects TRBV10-3 to TRBJ1-1, with no clear D. The CDR3 loop reads CATWVPARPNTEAFF. The CDR3 DNA reads as TGTGCCACCTGGGTACCAGCCAGGCCGAACACTGAAGCTTTCTTT.